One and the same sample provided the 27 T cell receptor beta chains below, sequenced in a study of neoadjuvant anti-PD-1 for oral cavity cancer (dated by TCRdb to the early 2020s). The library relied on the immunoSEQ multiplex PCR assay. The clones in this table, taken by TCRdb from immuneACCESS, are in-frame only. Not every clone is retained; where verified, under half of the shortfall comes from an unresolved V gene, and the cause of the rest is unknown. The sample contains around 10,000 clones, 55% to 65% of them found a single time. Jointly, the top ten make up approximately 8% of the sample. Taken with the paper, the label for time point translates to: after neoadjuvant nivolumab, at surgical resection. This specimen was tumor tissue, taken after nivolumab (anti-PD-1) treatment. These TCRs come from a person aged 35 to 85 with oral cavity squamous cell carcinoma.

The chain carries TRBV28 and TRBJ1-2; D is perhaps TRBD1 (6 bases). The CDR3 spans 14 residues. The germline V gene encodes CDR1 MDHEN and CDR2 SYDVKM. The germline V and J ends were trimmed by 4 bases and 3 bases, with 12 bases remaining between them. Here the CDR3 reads CASSYRAAHYGYTF. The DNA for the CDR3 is TGTGCCAGCAGTTACAGGGCAGCGCACTATGGCTACACCTTC.

CDR3 in amino acids: CASSSSGGQGHSTEAFF. The CDR3 DNA sequence: TGTGCCAGCAGCTCTTCAGGGGGGCAGGGTCACTCCACTGAAGCTTTCTTT. This chain uses TRBV9 with TRBJ1-1; TRBD1 agrees at 7 bases. This CDR3 is built from 17 residues. Germline lookup yields CDR1 SGDLS and CDR2 YYNGEE. V trimming: 4 bases; J trimming: 4 bases; junction bases outside the gene matches: 16.

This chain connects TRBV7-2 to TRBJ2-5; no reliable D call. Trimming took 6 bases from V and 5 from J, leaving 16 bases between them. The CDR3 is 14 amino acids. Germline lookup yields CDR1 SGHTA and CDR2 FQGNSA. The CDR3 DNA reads TGTGCCAGCAGTATGGGTCAGGTTGGGGAGACCCAGTACTTC. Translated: CASSMGQVGETQYF.

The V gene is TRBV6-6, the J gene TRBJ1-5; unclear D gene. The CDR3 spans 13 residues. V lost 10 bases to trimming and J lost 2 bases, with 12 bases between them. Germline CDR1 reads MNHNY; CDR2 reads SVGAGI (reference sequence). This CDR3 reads CATSGRGNQPQHF. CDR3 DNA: TGTGCCACCTCGGGTCGCGGCAATCAGCCCCAGCATTTT.

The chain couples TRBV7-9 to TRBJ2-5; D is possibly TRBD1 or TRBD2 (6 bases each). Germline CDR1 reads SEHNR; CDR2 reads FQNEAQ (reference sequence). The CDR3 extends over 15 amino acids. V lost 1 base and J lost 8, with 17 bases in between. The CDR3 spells CASSLDRVGGKTQYF. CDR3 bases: TGTGCCAGCAGCTTAGACAGGGTGGGAGGAAAAACCCAGTACTTC.

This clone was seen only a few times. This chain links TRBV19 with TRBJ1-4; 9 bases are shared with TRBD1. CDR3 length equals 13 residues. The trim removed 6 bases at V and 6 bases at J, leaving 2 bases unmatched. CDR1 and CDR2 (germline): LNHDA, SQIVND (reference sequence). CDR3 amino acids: CASRDRGYEKLFF. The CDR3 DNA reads TGTGCCAGTAGGGACAGGGGTTATGAAAAACTGTTTTTT.

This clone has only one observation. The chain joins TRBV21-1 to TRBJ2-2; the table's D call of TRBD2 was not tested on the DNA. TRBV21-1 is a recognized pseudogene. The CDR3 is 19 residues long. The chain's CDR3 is CASSKYGKRRDLQPGELFF. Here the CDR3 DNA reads TGTGCCAGCAGCAAATATGGCAAAAGGAGGGACCTACAACCCGGGGAGCTGTTTTTT.

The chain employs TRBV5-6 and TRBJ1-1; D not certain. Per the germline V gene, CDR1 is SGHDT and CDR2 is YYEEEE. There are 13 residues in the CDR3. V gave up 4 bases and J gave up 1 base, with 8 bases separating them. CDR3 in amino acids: CASSVDPNTEAFF. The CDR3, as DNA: TGTGCCAGCAGCGTGGACCCGAACACTGAAGCTTTCTTT.

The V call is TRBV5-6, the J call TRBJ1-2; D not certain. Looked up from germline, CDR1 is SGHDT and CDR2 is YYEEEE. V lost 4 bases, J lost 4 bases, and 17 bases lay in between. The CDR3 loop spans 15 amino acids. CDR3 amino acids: CASSPVGISVYGYTF. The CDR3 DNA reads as TGTGCCAGCAGCCCGGTCGGTATTTCGGTCTATGGCTACACCTTC.

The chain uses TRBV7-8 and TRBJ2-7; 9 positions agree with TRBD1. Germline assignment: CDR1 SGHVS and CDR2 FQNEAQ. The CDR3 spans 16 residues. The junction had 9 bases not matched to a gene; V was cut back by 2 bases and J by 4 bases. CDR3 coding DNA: TGTGCCAGCAGCTTATCCCCGATGACAGGGGGGTACGAGCAGTACTTC. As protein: CASSLSPMTGGYEQYF.

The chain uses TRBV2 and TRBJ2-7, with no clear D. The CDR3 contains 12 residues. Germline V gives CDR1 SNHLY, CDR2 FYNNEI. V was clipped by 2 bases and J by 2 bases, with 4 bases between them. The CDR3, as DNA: TGTGCCAGCAGTGAACCCCCCTACGAGCAGTACTTC. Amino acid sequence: CASSEPPYEQYF.

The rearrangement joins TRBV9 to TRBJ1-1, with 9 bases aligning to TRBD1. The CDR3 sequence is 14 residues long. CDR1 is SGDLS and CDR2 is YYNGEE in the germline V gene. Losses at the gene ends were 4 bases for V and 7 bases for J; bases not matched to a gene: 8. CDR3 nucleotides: TGTGCCAGCAGCCCGGGGGGGGACAGGGTTGAAGCTTTCTTT. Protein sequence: CASSPGGDRVEAFF.

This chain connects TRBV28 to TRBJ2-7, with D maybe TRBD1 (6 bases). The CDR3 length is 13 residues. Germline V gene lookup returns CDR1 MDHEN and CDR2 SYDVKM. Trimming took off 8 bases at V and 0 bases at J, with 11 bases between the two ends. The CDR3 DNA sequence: TGTGCCAGCGCCGGGACATTCTCCTACGAGCAGTACTTC. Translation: CASAGTFSYEQYF.

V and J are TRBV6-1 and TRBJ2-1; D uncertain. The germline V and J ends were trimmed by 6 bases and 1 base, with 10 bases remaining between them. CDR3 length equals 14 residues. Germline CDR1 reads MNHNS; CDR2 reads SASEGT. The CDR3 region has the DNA TGTGCCAGCAGCCAGACTCCTTCCTACAATGAGCAGTTCTTC. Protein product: CASSQTPSYNEQFF.

The CDR3 spells CASRPDQSLETQYF. The DNA of the CDR3 is TGTGCCAGCAGACCCGACCAGAGCCTAGAGACCCAGTACTTC. V and J are TRBV2 and TRBJ2-5; D unresolved. CDR3 length: 14 amino acids. Trimming left V 6 bases short and J 4 bases short, with 15 bases between. Germline V gene data show CDR1 as SNHLY and CDR2 as FYNNEI.

The CDR3 loop reads CASNKGASLWGRTEAFF. The CDR3 DNA reads TGTGCCAGCAACAAGGGGGCCAGTCTCTGGGGCCGCACTGAAGCTTTCTTT. The rearrangement uses TRBV13 and TRBJ1-1, with 7 bases lining up with TRBD1. The length of the CDR3 is 17 residues. CDR1 is PRHDT, CDR2 FYEKMQ, per germline (reference sequence). With V trimmed by 7 bases and J by 4 bases, 18 bases remained unmatched.

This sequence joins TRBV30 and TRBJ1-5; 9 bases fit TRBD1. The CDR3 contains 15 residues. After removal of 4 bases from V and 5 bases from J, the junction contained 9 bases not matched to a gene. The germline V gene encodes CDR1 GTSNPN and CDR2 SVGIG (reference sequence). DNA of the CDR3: TGTGCCTGGAAAAAAACAGGGGGCGTTGATCAGCCCCAGCATTTT. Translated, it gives CAWKKTGGVDQPQHF.

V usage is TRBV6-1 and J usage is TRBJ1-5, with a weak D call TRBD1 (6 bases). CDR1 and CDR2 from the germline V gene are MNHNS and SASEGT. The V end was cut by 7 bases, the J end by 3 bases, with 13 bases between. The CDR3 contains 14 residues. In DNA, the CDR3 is TGTGCCAGCATCCGGGGGGCCGTCAATCAGCCCCAGCATTTT. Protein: CASIRGAVNQPQHF.

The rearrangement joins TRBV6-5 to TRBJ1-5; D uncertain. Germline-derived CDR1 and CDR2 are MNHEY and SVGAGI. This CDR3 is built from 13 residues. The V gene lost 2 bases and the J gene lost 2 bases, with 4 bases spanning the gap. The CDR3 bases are TGTGCCAGCAGTTACCAGGGCAATCAGCCCCAGCATTTT. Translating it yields CASSYQGNQPQHF.

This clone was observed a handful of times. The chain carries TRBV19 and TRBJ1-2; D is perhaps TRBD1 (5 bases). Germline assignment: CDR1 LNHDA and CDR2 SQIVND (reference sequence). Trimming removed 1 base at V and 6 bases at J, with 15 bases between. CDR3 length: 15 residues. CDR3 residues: CASSIALSRVDGYTF. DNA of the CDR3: TGTGCCAGTAGTATAGCCCTCAGCAGGGTCGATGGCTACACCTTC.

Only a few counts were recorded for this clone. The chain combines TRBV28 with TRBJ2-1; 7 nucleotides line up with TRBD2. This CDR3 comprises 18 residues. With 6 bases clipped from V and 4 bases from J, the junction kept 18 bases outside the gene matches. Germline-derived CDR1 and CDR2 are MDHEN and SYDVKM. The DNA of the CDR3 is TGTGCCAGCAGCAATACGGAGCGGGGAACAACGTTTTACAATGAGCAGTTCTTC. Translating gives CASSNTERGTTFYNEQFF.

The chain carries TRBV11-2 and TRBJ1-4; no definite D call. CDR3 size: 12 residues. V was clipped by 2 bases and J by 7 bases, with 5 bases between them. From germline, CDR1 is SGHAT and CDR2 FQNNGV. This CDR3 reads CASSLMGEKLFF. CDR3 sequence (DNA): TGTGCCAGCAGCTTAATGGGTGAAAAACTGTTTTTT.

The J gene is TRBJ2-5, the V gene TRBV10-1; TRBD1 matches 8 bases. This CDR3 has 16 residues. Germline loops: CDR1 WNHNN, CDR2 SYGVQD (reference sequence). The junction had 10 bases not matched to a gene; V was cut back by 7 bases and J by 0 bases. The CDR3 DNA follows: TGCGCCAGCATAAACCAGGACAGGGTGGACCAAGAGACCCAGTACTTC. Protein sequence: CASINQDRVDQETQYF.

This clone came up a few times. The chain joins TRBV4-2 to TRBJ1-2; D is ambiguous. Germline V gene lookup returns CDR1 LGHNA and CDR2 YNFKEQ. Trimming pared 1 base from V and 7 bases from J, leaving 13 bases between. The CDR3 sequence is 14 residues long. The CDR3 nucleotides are TGTGCCAGCAGCCAAGGGTCGGCAGGACTTGGCTACACCTTC. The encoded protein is CASSQGSAGLGYTF.

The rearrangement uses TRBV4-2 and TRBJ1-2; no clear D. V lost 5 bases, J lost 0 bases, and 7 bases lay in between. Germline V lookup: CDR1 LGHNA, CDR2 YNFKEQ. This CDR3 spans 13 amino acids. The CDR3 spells CASSLGSNYGYTF. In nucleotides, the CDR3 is TGTGCCAGCAGCTTAGGGTCTAACTATGGCTACACCTTC.

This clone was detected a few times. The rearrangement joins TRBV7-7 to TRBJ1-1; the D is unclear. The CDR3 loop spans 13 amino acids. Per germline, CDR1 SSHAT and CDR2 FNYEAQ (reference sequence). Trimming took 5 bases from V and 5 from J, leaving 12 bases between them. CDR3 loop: CASSRDLGTEAFF. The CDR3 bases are TGTGCCAGCAGCCGTGACCTGGGGACTGAAGCTTTCTTT. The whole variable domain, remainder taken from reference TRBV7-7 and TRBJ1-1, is GAGVSQSPRYKVTKRGQDVTLRCDPISSHATLYWYQQALGQGPEFLTYFNYEAQPDKSGLPSDRFSAERPEGSISTLTIQRTEQRDSAMYRCASSRDLGTEAFFGQGTRLTVV.

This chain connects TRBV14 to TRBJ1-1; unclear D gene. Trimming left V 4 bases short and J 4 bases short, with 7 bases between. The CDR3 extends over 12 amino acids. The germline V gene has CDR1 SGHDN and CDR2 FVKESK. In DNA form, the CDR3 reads TGTGCCAGCAGCCCCTTCGCCACTGAAGCTTTCTTT. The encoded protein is CASSPFATEAFF.